This T cell receptor beta chain was profiled in a study of cytomegalovirus exposure and HLA in healthy donors. As to this clone: The target antigen is unknown.

The study ran its PCR with 60 Vbeta and 13 Jbeta primers. How the authors handled the data: Approximately 11 million of the about 80 million unique TCR beta chains counted in a later analysis were shared. TCRdb keeps only in-frame clones here, not all; method: immunoSEQ multiplex PCR. The V and J calls and clone size were taken over from that table, and D and trimming were inferred from the DNA. The repertoire includes some 150,000 clones, about 81% of them detected once, and roughly 7.8% sits in the top ten. Germline-derived CDR1 and CDR2 are SGDLS and YYNGEE. Trimming took 4 bases from V and 4 from J; bases not matched to a gene: 8. This CDR3 spans 17 amino acids. Study-level results: Later analysis suggested most CMV-associated TCR beta chains were HLA-restricted. Cytomegalovirus status was reportedly diagnosed by the classifier with high specificity and sensitivity. Analysis was carried out at a later point, and it linked a missense DCLRE1C variant to TCR beta V- and J-gene trimming.

The chain has TRBV9 and TRBJ2-1, with 13 bases matching TRBD2. This TCR came from a woman aged 45 to 65 in good health and CMV-seropositive. Sequencing was done on a sample of PBMCs. In DNA form, the CDR3 reads TGTGCCAGCAGCTTGCGACTAGCGGGGGGCAGATACAATGAGCAGTTCTTC. Translation: CASSLRLAGGRYNEQFF.